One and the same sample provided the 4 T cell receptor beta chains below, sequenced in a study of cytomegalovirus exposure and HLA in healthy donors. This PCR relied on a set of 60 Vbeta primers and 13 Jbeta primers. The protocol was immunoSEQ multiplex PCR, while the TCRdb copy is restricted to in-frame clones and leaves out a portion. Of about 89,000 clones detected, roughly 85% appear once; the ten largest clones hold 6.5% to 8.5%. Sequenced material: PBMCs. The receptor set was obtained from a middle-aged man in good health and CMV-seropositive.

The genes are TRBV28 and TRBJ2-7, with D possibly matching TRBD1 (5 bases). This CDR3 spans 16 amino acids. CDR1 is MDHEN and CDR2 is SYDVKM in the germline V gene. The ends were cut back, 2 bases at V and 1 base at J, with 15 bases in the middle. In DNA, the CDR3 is TGTGCCAGCAGTTTACCCTCAGGGATTATTTCCTACGAGCAGTACTTC. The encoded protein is CASSLPSGIISYEQYF.

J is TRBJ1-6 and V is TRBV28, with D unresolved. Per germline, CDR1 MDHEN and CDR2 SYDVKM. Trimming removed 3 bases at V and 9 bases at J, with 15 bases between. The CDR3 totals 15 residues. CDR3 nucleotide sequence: TGTGCCAGCAGTTTTGTCAGGAATATAGTTTCACCCCTCCACTTT. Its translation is CASSFVRNIVSPLHF.

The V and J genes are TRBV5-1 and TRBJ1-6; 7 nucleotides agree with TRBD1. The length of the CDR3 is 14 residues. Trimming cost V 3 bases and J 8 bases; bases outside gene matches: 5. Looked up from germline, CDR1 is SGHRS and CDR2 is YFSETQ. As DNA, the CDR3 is TGCGCCAGCAGCTCAGAGGGGGCTTATTCACCCCTCCACTTT. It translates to CASSSEGAYSPLHF. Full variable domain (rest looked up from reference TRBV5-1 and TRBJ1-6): KAGVTQTPRYLIKTRGQQVTLSCSPISGHRSVSWYQQTPGQGLQFLFEYFSETQRNKGNFPGRFSGRQFSNSRSEMNVSTLELGDSALYLCASSSEGAYSPLHFGNGTRLTVT.

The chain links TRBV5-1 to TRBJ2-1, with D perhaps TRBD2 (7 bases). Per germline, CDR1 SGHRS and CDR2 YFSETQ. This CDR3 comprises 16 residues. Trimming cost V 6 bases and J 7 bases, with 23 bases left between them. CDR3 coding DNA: TGCGCCAGCACGCGGGGGCAGACGGACTATATTAATGAGCAGTTCTTC. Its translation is CASTRGQTDYINEQFF.